The rows below give T cell receptor beta chains drawn from one sample of a study of cytomegalovirus exposure and HLA in healthy donors. Clones were sequenced by immunoSEQ multiplex PCR, and TCRdb holds only the in-frame ones, with some missing. The sample has some 130,000 clones; about 70% are singletons. Sequencing input: PBMCs. The receptors were gathered from a male donor in good health and CMV-seronegative. CDR3s include the opening cysteine and the closing phenylalanine or tryptophan. A D gene is named only where the DNA matches it firmly. Clone sizes are given selectively: once, few, many, or a class where the clone is expanded.

>TRBV5-1|TRBJ1-1|-|-
CASSLDGGGMNTEAFF
TGCGCCAGCAGCTTGGACGGCGGGGGGATGAACACTGAAGCTTTCTTT
>TRBV7-8|TRBJ1-5|-|-
CASSPGRVPGNQPQHF
TGTGCCAGCAGCCCCGGACGGGTGCCGGGGAATCAGCCCCAGCATTTT
>TRBV4-3|TRBJ1-1|-|-
CASSHSRGGNTEAFF
TGCGCCAGCAGCCATTCTCGAGGCGGGAACACTGAAGCTTTCTTT
>TRBV2|TRBJ1-2|TRBD1|-
CASSEARQGYGYTF
TGTGCCAGCAGTGAAGCGAGACAGGGATATGGCTACACCTTC
>TRBV28|TRBJ1-6|-|-
CASSFPNSPLHF
TGTGCCAGCAGTTTTCCAAATTCACCCCTCCACTTT
>TRBV7-7|TRBJ2-5|TRBD1|-
CASSLVWTGGQETQYF
TGTGCTAGCAGCTTAGTCTGGACAGGGGGCCAAGAGACCCAGTACTTC
>TRBV29-1|TRBJ2-1|TRBD2|-
CSVESSGGPFLYNEQFF
TGCAGCGTTGAGTCCAGCGGGGGCCCTTTTCTATACAATGAGCAGTTCTTC
>TRBV4-1|TRBJ2-1|TRBD2|few
CASSQAVEERGVSYNEQFF
TGCGCCAGCAGCCAAGCCGTCGAGGAGCGGGGGGTCTCCTACAATGAGCAGTTCTTC
>TRBV5-1|TRBJ2-1|-|-
CASSPGVGTLPHEQFF
TGCGCCAGCAGCCCCGGGGTGGGGACTCTCCCGCATGAGCAGTTCTTC
>TRBV19|TRBJ2-7|TRBD2|once
CASSTLAGSYEQYF
TGTGCCAGTAGTACACTAGCGGGATCCTACGAGCAGTACTTC
>TRBV7-2|TRBJ2-1|-|-
CASSFRRPGRSSYNEQFF
TGTGCCAGCAGCTTTCGACGGCCGGGTAGAAGCTCCTACAATGAGCAGTTCTTC
>TRBV5-8|TRBJ1-5|TRBD1|-
CASSLEGGRNQPQHF
TGTGCCAGCAGCTTGGAAGGGGGCCGCAATCAGCCCCAGCATTTT
>TRBV7-3|TRBJ1-1|TRBD1|-
CASRQGENTEAFF
TGTGCCAGTAGACAGGGCGAAAACACTGAAGCTTTCTTT
>TRBV18|TRBJ1-5|TRBD1|-
CASSPADRGGGQPQHF
TGTGCCAGCTCACCTGCTGACAGGGGAGGAGGTCAGCCCCAGCATTTT